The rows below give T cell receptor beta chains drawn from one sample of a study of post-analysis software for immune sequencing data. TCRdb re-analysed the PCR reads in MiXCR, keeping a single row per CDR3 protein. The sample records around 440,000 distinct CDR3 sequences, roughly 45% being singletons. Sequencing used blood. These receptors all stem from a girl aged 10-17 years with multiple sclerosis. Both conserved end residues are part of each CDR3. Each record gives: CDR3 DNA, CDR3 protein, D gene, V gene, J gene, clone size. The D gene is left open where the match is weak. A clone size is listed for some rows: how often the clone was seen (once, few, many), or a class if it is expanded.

TGTGCCAGCAGTCCACTACAGAAGGCGCTTACTCTGGGGGCCAACGTCCTGACTTTC,CASSPLQKALTLGANVLTF,.,TRBV6-1,TRBJ2-6,.
TGTGCCAGCAGCCAAGACAGGGGGGTTGGCTACACCTTC,CASSQDRGVGYTF,TRBD1,TRBV4-2,TRBJ1-2,.
TGTGCCAGCAGCTTGACAGGGTGCTACGAGCAGTACTTC,CASSLTGCYEQYF,TRBD1,TRBV7-2,TRBJ2-7,.
TGCAGCGGGAAACTGATTAATGGCTACACCTTC,CSGKLINGYTF,.,TRBV29-1,TRBJ1-2,few
TGCGCCAGCAGCCAGCCTACAGGGAGCGGTGAAGCTTTCTTT,CASSQPTGSGEAFF,.,TRBV4-1,TRBJ1-1,.
TGTGCCAGCAGTACGGGACAGGGAGTCTACGAGCAGTACTTC,CASSTGQGVYEQYF,TRBD1,TRBV6-6,TRBJ2-7,.
TGTGCCAGCAGCCAAGACGCAGGTCCAGCTAACTATGGCTACACCTTC,CASSQDAGPANYGYTF,.,TRBV3-1,TRBJ1-2,.
TGTGCCATCAGTGAATACAATGAGCAGTTCTTC,CAISEYNEQFF,.,TRBV10-3,TRBJ2-1,.
TGTGCCAGCCAACGACAAACCAGACGGGACGTCTCCTACGAGCAGTACTTC,CASQRQTRRDVSYEQYF,.,TRBV12-3/TRBV12-4,TRBJ2-7,.
TGTGCCAGCAGTTACCCAGGACGGTCCTACGAGCAGTACTTC,CASSYPGRSYEQYF,.,TRBV6-5,TRBJ2-7,.
TGTGCCAGCAGCACTCGGGACCGGGCCTCCGCAGATACGCAGTATTTT,CASSTRDRASADTQYF,.,TRBV5-4,TRBJ2-3,.
TGCAGCGTCGCAGGGGTTGGTAATGAAAAACTGTTTTTT,CSVAGVGNEKLFF,.,TRBV29-1,TRBJ1-4,.
TGTGCCAGCAGCGGGACAGGGGGAGGTTCCGGGGGCTACACCTTC,CASSGTGGGSGGYTF,TRBD1,TRBV9,TRBJ1-2,.
TGTGCCACCAGGCAGGGAAGCAATCGGCCCCAGCATTTT,CATRQGSNRPQHF,.,TRBV24-1,TRBJ1-5,.
TGTGCCACCAGCAGAGATCAGGCGGGAGGCAACCAAGAGACCCAGTACTTC,CATSRDQAGGNQETQYF,TRBD2,TRBV15,TRBJ2-5,few
TGTGCCAGCAGGTTAGGGGGGGTCCCCTACGAGCAGTACTTC,CASRLGGVPYEQYF,.,TRBV27,TRBJ2-7,.
TGCAGCGTTGTTCCGCGATTTCCGAACACTGAAGCTTTCTTT,CSVVPRFPNTEAFF,.,TRBV29-1,TRBJ1-1,.
TGTGCCAGCAGCTTCGCAGTCGGACCCTACAATGAGCAGTTCTTC,CASSFAVGPYNEQFF,.,TRBV5-5,TRBJ2-1,.
TGTGCCTGCGGCTTAGCGACAGGGGGGTCTGTCGTCGACAATGAGCAGTTCTTC,CACGLATGGSVVDNEQFF,TRBD1,TRBV7-6,TRBJ2-1,.
TGTGCCAGCAGTTACTCGGGGACTGGACAGGCCTACGAGCAGTACTTC,CASSYSGTGQAYEQYF,.,TRBV6-5,TRBJ2-7,.
TGCGCCAGCAGCCAAGATACGGACTACTACGAGCAGTACTTC,CASSQDTDYYEQYF,.,TRBV4-1,TRBJ2-7,few
TGTGCCAGCAGTGCCTCGGGACGGAATAGCAATCAGCCCCAGCATTTT,CASSASGRNSNQPQHF,.,TRBV12-3/TRBV12-4,TRBJ1-5,few
TGTGCCACCAGTGATTTGGGACAGGGGTCGCATGAGCAGTTCTTC,CATSDLGQGSHEQFF,TRBD1,TRBV24-1,TRBJ2-1,.
TGTGCCACCAGTGGAGGGGCCGTAAACTATGGCTACACCTTC,CATSGGAVNYGYTF,.,TRBV24-1,TRBJ1-2,few
TGTGCCAGCAAGGGTAGGGCTAGAGGCAATGAGCAGTTCTTC,CASKGRARGNEQFF,.,TRBV6-5,TRBJ2-1,few
TGCAGCGTTGGGTTCTTCTCCTACGAGCAGTACTTC,CSVGFFSYEQYF,.,TRBV29-1,TRBJ2-7,.
TGTGCCAGCAGTACAGGATTTAGCACAGATACGCAGTATTTT,CASSTGFSTDTQYF,.,TRBV6-5,TRBJ2-3,few
TGTGCCAGCAGTTACCCGGACAGGGGCCGTGAAGCTTTCTTT,CASSYPDRGREAFF,TRBD1,TRBV6-2/TRBV6-3,TRBJ1-1,once
TGCGCCAGCAGCGCCTCAGGGGGCTACAATGAGCAGTTCTTC,CASSASGGYNEQFF,TRBD1,TRBV5-1,TRBJ2-1,medium-sized
TGCGCCAGCAGCTTGGTGGATGAAGAGACCCAGTACTTC,CASSLVDEETQYF,.,TRBV5-1,TRBJ2-5,few
TGCAGCGTTGAAGAAGTAGTTAGCACAGATACGCAGTATTTT,CSVEEVVSTDTQYF,.,TRBV29-1,TRBJ2-3,.
TGTGCCAGCAGACCTAGACATCATCCCACCACAGATACGCAGTATTTT,CASRPRHHPTTDTQYF,.,TRBV28,TRBJ2-3,.
TGTGCCAGCTCACCTCGGGGCTATGAGCAGTTCTTC,CASSPRGYEQFF,.,TRBV12-3/TRBV12-4,TRBJ2-1,.
TGTGCCAGCAGGCCTCTGGGGACCATAAACTACAATGAGCAGTTCTTC,CASRPLGTINYNEQFF,.,TRBV28,TRBJ2-1,few
TGTGCCAGCAGCACTAGCGGCCAAGAGACCCAGTACTTC,CASSTSGQETQYF,TRBD2,TRBV7-2,TRBJ2-5,.
TGTGCCAGCAGTCCCACCCGGGACAGGGGGCTTAGGGATTCACCCCTCCACTTT,CASSPTRDRGLRDSPLHF,TRBD1,TRBV3-1,TRBJ1-6,.
TGCAGTGCTGACCGGGACAGGGGGCGGAATGAGCAGTTCTTC,CSADRDRGRNEQFF,TRBD1,TRBV20-1,TRBJ2-1,.
TGTGCCAGCAGCTTCTCAGCGGGAGTCGAGCATTGGAGCACAGATACGCAGTATTTT,CASSFSAGVEHWSTDTQYF,TRBD2,TRBV11-2,TRBJ2-3,.